Shown below are 22 T cell receptor beta chains from a single sample sequenced in a study of blood T cell repertoires in COVID-19. The repertoire was sequenced with immunoSEQ multiplex PCR; TCRdb's copy has only in-frame clones and lacks some. The sample lists around 270,000 clones, 80% to 85% seen once, with more than 1.5% in the top ten. Sequenced material: peripheral blood. Source of these receptors: a middle-aged woman who had recovered from COVID-19.

This CDR3 is CASSLAGVLSPLHF. The CDR3 DNA reads TGTGCCAGCAGCTTGGCAGGGGTTCTCTCACCCCTCCACTTT. The chain uses TRBV5-4 and TRBJ1-6, with a weak D call TRBD1 (6 bases). V lost 0 bases and J lost 10, with 11 bases in between. This CDR3 has 14 residues. Per germline, CDR1 SGHNT and CDR2 YYREEE (reference sequence).

This chain links TRBV30 with TRBJ2-3, with D perhaps TRBD2 (7 bases). Germline lookup yields CDR1 GTSNPN and CDR2 SVGIG (reference sequence). V was cut by 4 bases and J by 4 bases, with 15 bases left in between. This CDR3 region has 14 residues. CDR3 in amino acids: CAWNKGGIADTQYF. DNA of the CDR3: TGTGCCTGGAATAAGGGGGGGATCGCAGATACGCAGTATTTT.

The gene calls are TRBV15 and TRBJ2-7; TRBD1 is a possible D gene (6 bases). CDR1 LNHNV and CDR2 YYDKDF come from the germline V gene (reference sequence). With 0 bases removed from V and 3 bases from J, the gap between germline ends came to 12 bases. The CDR3 extends over 15 amino acids. CDR3 residues: CATSRDLPGDYEQYF. CDR3 in DNA: TGTGCCACCAGCAGAGATTTGCCAGGGGACTACGAGCAGTACTTC.

This clone has only a few counts. This chain connects TRBV10-3 to TRBJ1-3, with a weak D call TRBD1 (6 bases). The V end lost 7 bases, the J end lost 3 bases, and 7 bases lay between the germline ends. Germline assignment: CDR1 ENHRY and CDR2 SYGVKD. The CDR3 has 12 residues. The CDR3 protein is CAIMDSGNTIYF. The CDR3, as DNA: TGTGCCATCATGGACAGTGGAAACACCATATATTTT.

Worth noting for this clone: Other DNA sequences in this sample translate to the same CDR3. The genes are TRBV7-9 and TRBJ1-6; D is possibly TRBD1 (5 bases). Germline CDR1 is SEHNR and CDR2 is FQNEAQ (reference sequence). This CDR3 region has 16 residues. Trimming shortened V by 1 base and J by 0 bases, and 7 bases separated the two germline ends. DNA for the CDR3: TGTGCCAGCAGCTTAGGGGGCGGCTCCTATAATTCACCCCTCCACTTT. Translation: CASSLGGGSYNSPLHF.

This clone was counted ten times or more. CDR3 region: CASKQGMNTEAFF. CDR3 nucleotides: TGCGCCAGCAAACAGGGTATGAACACTGAAGCTTTCTTT. The gene calls are TRBV5-1 and TRBJ1-1, with D possibly matching TRBD1 (6 bases). Germline assignment: CDR1 SGHRS and CDR2 YFSETQ. The CDR3 is 13 amino acids. The V end was cut by 6 bases, the J end by 0 bases, with 9 bases between.

The genes are TRBV11-2 and TRBJ2-7; D is possibly TRBD2 (6 bases). V was shortened by 0 bases and J by 6 bases, with 9 bases between the two germline ends. CDR3 length equals 13 residues. CDR1 and CDR2 from the germline V gene are SGHAT and FQNNGV. The CDR3 spells CASSLDGGTEQYF. Written as DNA, the CDR3 is TGTGCCAGCAGCTTAGATGGAGGGACCGAGCAGTACTTC.

V usage is TRBV11-1 and J usage is TRBJ1-1; D gene unclear. The germline gives CDR1 SGHAT, CDR2 FQDESV (reference sequence). CDR3 length: 15 amino acids. V lost 5 bases and J lost 4, with 17 bases in between. CDR3 DNA: TGTGCCAGCAGCCGGAGTGGTGGCGGCGTCACTGAAGCTTTCTTT. It codes for CASSRSGGGVTEAFF.

The V and J genes are TRBV27 and TRBJ2-3; a weak D match, TRBD2 (7 bases). This CDR3 is built from 12 residues. The germline V gene has CDR1 MNHEY and CDR2 SMNVEV (reference sequence). The V and J ends lost 8 bases and 4 bases respectively, with 10 bases between them. CDR3 amino acids: CASRGAADTQYF. CDR3 bases: TGTGCCAGCCGGGGGGCAGCAGATACGCAGTATTTT.

A few counts support this clone. The chain joins TRBV27 to TRBJ1-5; 9 bases are a match to TRBD1. The germline V gene encodes CDR1 MNHEY and CDR2 SMNVEV (reference sequence). J was trimmed by 6 bases and V by 6 bases; bases with no gene match: 6. CDR3 length: 14 amino acids. In DNA form, the CDR3 reads TGTGCCAGCAGGCGGACAGGGGATGGTCAGCCCCAGCATTTT. Translating gives CASRRTGDGQPQHF.

On this clone: One junction end does not reproduce the germline sequence, and a read error may be involved. The chain links TRBV5-1 to TRBJ1-6, with 9 positions matching TRBD1. In germline, CDR1 is SGHRS, CDR2 YFSETQ. The CDR3 sequence is 18 residues long. In nucleotides, the CDR3 is TGCGCCAGCAGCGCCCAGGGTTCTTGGGACAGGGATAAGTCACCCCTCCACTTT. Its protein is CASSAQGSWDRDKSPLHF.

This clone has ten or more counts. The genes are TRBV7-6 and TRBJ1-3, with D possibly being TRBD1 (6 bases). This CDR3 region has 18 residues. Trimming took off 1 base at V and 0 bases at J, with 16 bases between the two ends. The germline V gene has CDR1 SGHVS and CDR2 FNYEAQ. CDR3 bases: TGTGCCAGCAGCTTAGGCGCGAGGGGGATAAGCTCTGGAAACACCATATATTTT. Translating gives CASSLGARGISSGNTIYF.

The chain combines TRBV27 with TRBJ2-1; perhaps TRBD1 as D (5 bases). CDR1 and CDR2 from the germline V gene are MNHEY and SMNVEV (reference sequence). The V end lost 3 bases, the J end lost 12 bases, and 21 bases lay between the germline ends. The CDR3 loop spans 15 amino acids. As DNA, the CDR3 is TGTGCCAGCAGTTTTGGTTCGGCAGGGAAAATGGGGCAGTTCTTC. Translation: CASSFGSAGKMGQFF.

V gene TRBV5-1 combines with J gene TRBJ2-5; D unclear. Trimming cost V 4 bases and J 5 bases, with 9 bases left between them. Germline loops: CDR1 SGHRS, CDR2 YFSETQ. The CDR3 contains 12 residues. CDR3 in amino acids: CASSEKRETQYF. DNA of the CDR3: TGCGCCAGCAGCGAAAAGAGGGAGACCCAGTACTTC.

The V gene is TRBV6-5, the J gene TRBJ1-1, with D possibly being TRBD1 (6 bases). The CDR3 has 13 residues. The germline V and J ends were trimmed by 5 bases and 11 bases, with 18 bases remaining between them. CDR1 is MNHEY and CDR2 is SVGAGI in the germline V gene. The CDR3 nucleotides are TGTGCCAGCAGTAGCGGGAGGGGGAGATCGGCTTTCTTT. This encodes CASSSGRGRSAFF.

The chain carries TRBV30 and TRBJ1-6, with D uncertain. The V end was cut by 7 bases, the J end by 7 bases, with 11 bases between. The CDR3 extends over 12 amino acids. Germline values: CDR1 GTSNPN, CDR2 SVGIG (reference sequence). The CDR3 sequence is CALATPNSPLHF. The CDR3 DNA is TGTGCCTTAGCTACACCGAATTCACCCCTCCACTTT.

J is TRBJ1-1 and V is TRBV28; tentatively, D is TRBD1 (5 bases). CDR1 MDHEN and CDR2 SYDVKM come from the germline V gene. The CDR3 has 14 residues. The ends were cut back, 0 bases at V and 2 bases at J, with 7 bases in the middle. The CDR3 is CASSLWGGNTEAFF. CDR3 bases: TGTGCCAGCAGTTTATGGGGGGGTAACACTGAAGCTTTCTTT.

The J gene is TRBJ2-5, the V gene TRBV5-4; 11 bases are a match to TRBD2. The trim removed 3 bases at V and 4 bases at J, leaving 11 bases unmatched. From germline, CDR1 is SGHNT and CDR2 YYREEE (reference sequence). This CDR3 region has 17 residues. The CDR3 reads CASSSPQRTSGGETQYF. The DNA of the CDR3 is TGTGCCAGCAGCTCCCCTCAGAGAACTAGCGGGGGAGAGACCCAGTACTTC. Together with reference TRBV5-4 and TRBJ2-5, the CDR3 gives the full variable domain: ETGVTQSPTHLIKTRGQQVTLRCSSQSGHNTVSWYQQALGQGPQFIFQYYREEENGRGNFPPRFSGLQFPNYSSELNVNALELDDSALYLCASSSPQRTSGGETQYFGPGTRLLVL.

The chain carries TRBV6-1 and TRBJ1-2, with TRBD1 identical over 8 bases. The CDR3 covers 12 residues. Germline loops: CDR1 MNHNS, CDR2 SASEGT. V dropped 8 bases and J dropped 8; count of bases not matched to a gene: 7. The CDR3 DNA follows: TGTGCCAGCCCTGGACAGGGCGGAGGCTACACCTTC. Its translation is CASPGQGGGYTF.

The gene calls are TRBV18 and TRBJ1-3; TRBD1 might be the D (5 bases). The germline V gene encodes CDR1 KGHSH and CDR2 LQKENI. The CDR3 runs to 16 residues. Trimming left V 2 bases short and J 0 bases short, with 11 bases between. The CDR3 nucleotides are TGTGCCAGCTCACCAAACAACAGGAACTCTGGAAACACCATATATTTT. Translation: CASSPNNRNSGNTIYF.

The chain links TRBV19 to TRBJ2-1; 11 bases are a match to TRBD2. The V and J ends lost 2 bases and 5 bases, in that order; junction bases with no gene match: 5. Germline values: CDR1 LNHDA, CDR2 SQIVND (reference sequence). CDR3 length equals 16 residues. The CDR3, as DNA: TGTGCCAGTAGTATACAAGCTAGCGGGGGGAACAATGAGCAGTTCTTC. It specifies CASSIQASGGNNEQFF.

The rearrangement uses TRBV5-1 and TRBJ2-2, with a weak D call TRBD2 (5 bases). The CDR3 runs to 16 residues. V was cut by 6 bases and J by 0 bases, with 15 bases left in between. The germline V gene encodes CDR1 SGHRS and CDR2 YFSETQ. CDR3 residues: CASKLAPGSNTGELFF. The CDR3 DNA reads TGCGCCAGCAAATTGGCCCCGGGGTCGAACACCGGGGAGCTGTTTTTT. The complete variable domain, with remaining parts taken from reference TRBV5-1 and TRBJ2-2, reads KAGVTQTPRYLIKTRGQQVTLSCSPISGHRSVSWYQQTPGQGLQFLFEYFSETQRNKGNFPGRFSGRQFSNSRSEMNVSTLELGDSALYLCASKLAPGSNTGELFFGEGSRLTVL.